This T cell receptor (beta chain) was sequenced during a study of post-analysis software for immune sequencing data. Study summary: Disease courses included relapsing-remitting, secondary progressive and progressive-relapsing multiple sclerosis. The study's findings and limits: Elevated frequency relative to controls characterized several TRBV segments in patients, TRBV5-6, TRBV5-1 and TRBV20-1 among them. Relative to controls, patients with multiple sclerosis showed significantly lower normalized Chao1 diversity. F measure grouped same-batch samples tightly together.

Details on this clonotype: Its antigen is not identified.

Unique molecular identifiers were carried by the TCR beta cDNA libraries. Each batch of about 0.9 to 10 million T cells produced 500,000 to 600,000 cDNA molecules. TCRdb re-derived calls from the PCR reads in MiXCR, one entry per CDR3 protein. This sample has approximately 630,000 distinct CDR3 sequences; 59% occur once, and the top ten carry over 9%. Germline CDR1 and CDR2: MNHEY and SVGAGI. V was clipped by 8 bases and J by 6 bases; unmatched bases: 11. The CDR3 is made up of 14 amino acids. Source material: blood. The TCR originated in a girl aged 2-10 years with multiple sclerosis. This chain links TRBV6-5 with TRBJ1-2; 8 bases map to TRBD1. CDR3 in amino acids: CASAAGGPGDGYTF. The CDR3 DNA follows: TGTGCCAGCGCCGCAGGGGGCCCGGGGGATGGCTACACCTTC.